These T cell receptor beta chains were read from a single sample in a study of blood T cell repertoires in COVID-19. Data came from immunoSEQ multiplex PCR; TCRdb stores just in-frame clones and leaves some out. The sample consists of about 69,000 clones, 90% of them appearing once. What was sequenced was peripheral blood. The receptors were sampled from a man aged 50 or older with acute or convalescent COVID-19. Each CDR3 is given with its conserved first and last residue. The order of the fields is J gene, clone size, D gene, V gene, CDR3 protein, CDR3 DNA. A D gene is named only where the DNA matches it firmly. For some rows the clone size is stated as once, few or many, or as a class when expanded; others skip it.

TRBJ2-2 | . | TRBD1 | TRBV30 | CAWSKIGTANTGELFF | TGTGCCTGGAGTAAAATTGGGACAGCTAACACCGGGGAGCTGTTTTTT
TRBJ2-7 | . | . | TRBV6-1 | CASSETSFNEQYF | TGTGCCAGCAGTGAAACTAGCTTCAACGAGCAGTACTTC
TRBJ2-2 | . | TRBD2 | TRBV19 | CASRLGTSGSKNTGELFF | TGTGCCAGTAGGCTCGGGACTAGCGGGAGTAAAAACACCGGGGAGCTGTTTTTT
TRBJ2-2 | . | . | TRBV19 | CASSSGPLELFF | TGTGCCAGTAGCTCAGGGCCGTTGGAGCTGTTTTTT
TRBJ1-4 | . | TRBD1 | TRBV9 | CASSVEGTGKKLFF | TGTGCCAGCAGCGTAGAAGGGACAGGGAAAAAACTGTTTTTT
TRBJ2-1 | . | . | TRBV7-2 | CASSLGGQGGHEQFF | TGTGCCAGCAGCTTAGGGGGGCAGGGCGGCCATGAGCAGTTCTTC
TRBJ1-3 | . | . | TRBV29-1 | CSVALGPGNTIYF | TGCAGCGTTGCGTTGGGGCCTGGAAACACCATATATTTT
TRBJ2-3 | once | . | TRBV10-3 | CAIRTMGQSGQYF | TGTGCCATCAGGACGATGGGACAAAGCGGGCAGTATTTT
TRBJ2-3 | . | TRBD2 | TRBV3-1/TRBV3-2 | CASSQDRDYTDTQYF | TGTGCCAGCAGCCAAGACCGGGACTACACAGATACGCAGTATTTT
TRBJ2-1 | . | TRBD2 | TRBV14 | CASSQDSLAVSYNEQFF | TGTGCCAGCAGCCAAGATTCCCTAGCGGTCTCCTACAATGAGCAGTTCTTC
TRBJ2-7 | . | . | TRBV12-3/TRBV12-4 | CAIRTGIPYEQYF | TGTGCCATCAGAACAGGGATTCCCTACGAGCAGTACTTC
TRBJ1-6 | once | . | TRBV2 | CASRSPLSPGNSPLHF | TGTGCCAGCAGAAGCCCGCTGAGTCCGGGGAATTCACCCCTCCACTTT
TRBJ1-1 | . | . | TRBV9 | CASSVSDMNTEAFF | TGTGCCAGCAGCGTTAGCGACATGAACACTGAAGCTTTCTTT
TRBJ2-1 | . | TRBD2 | TRBV19 | CASIDRGTSGRYNEQFF | TGTGCCAGTATTGACAGGGGTACTAGCGGGAGGTACAATGAGCAGTTCTTC
TRBJ2-5 | . | TRBD2 | TRBV30 | CAWSVLAGAVETQYF | TGTGCCTGGAGTGTACTAGCGGGAGCGGTAGAGACCCAGTACTTC
TRBJ1-2 | . | TRBD1 | TRBV6-2/TRBV6-3 | CASSFFDRANGYTF | TGTGCCAGCAGTTTTTTCGACAGGGCGAATGGCTACACCTTC
TRBJ1-2 | once | TRBD1 | TRBV18 | CASSPKGADGYTF | TGTGCCAGCTCACCGAAGGGGGCAGATGGCTACACCTTC
TRBJ1-1 | few | . | TRBV21-1 | CASSKRQGKNTEAFF | TGTGCCAGCAGCAAGCGCCAGGGCAAGAACACTGAAGCTTTCTTT
TRBJ1-2 | . | TRBD1 | TRBV18 | CASSLGQVANYGYTF | TGTGCCAGCTCACTGGGACAGGTAGCTAACTATGGCTACACCTTC
TRBJ2-7 | . | TRBD2 | TRBV5-1 | CASSGTSGSYEQYF | TGCGCCAGCAGCGGGACTAGCGGGAGTTACGAGCAGTACTTC
TRBJ1-6 | . | TRBD1 | TRBV3-1/TRBV3-2 | CASSQASTGGNSPLHF | TGTGCCAGCAGCCAAGCTTCGACAGGGGGTAATTCACCCCTCCACTTT
TRBJ2-3 | . | TRBD1 | TRBV9 | CASSEGQGGTDTQYF | TGTGCCAGCAGCGAAGGACAGGGTGGTACAGATACGCAGTATTTT
TRBJ2-7 | . | . | TRBV6-2/TRBV6-3 | CASSTRMMGEQYF | TGTGCCAGCAGTACGAGGATGATGGGTGAGCAGTACTTC
TRBJ2-7 | once | TRBD2 | TRBV5-1 | CASSGRLAGGLYSYEQYF | TGCGCCAGCAGCGGAAGACTAGCGGGAGGACTATACTCCTACGAGCAGTACTTC
TRBJ1-1 | . | TRBD1 | TRBV11-2 | CASSNSWTGGGTEAFF | TGTGCCAGCAGCAATAGCTGGACAGGGGGGGGCACTGAAGCTTTCTTT
TRBJ2-7 | . | . | TRBV30 | CAWNPTDRRYEQYF | TGTGCCTGGAACCCGACAGACCGAAGATACGAGCAGTACTTC
TRBJ2-5 | . | TRBD2 | TRBV5-1 | CASSLLAGGGQETQYF | TGCGCCAGCAGCCTTCTAGCGGGAGGTGGCCAAGAGACCCAGTACTTC
TRBJ2-6 | . | TRBD1 | TRBV28 | CASSDDRGRPGANVLTF | TGTGCCAGCAGTGATGACAGGGGGAGACCTGGGGCCAACGTCCTGACTTTC
TRBJ1-2 | few | . | TRBV29-1 | CSVTVEGFGYTF | TGCAGCGTCACGGTAGAGGGTTTTGGCTACACCTTC
TRBJ2-3 | . | TRBD2 | TRBV9 | CASSETSGRADTQYF | TGTGCCAGCAGCGAGACTAGCGGGAGGGCAGATACGCAGTATTTT
TRBJ2-5 | . | . | TRBV18 | CASSWDALKGGYF | TGTGCCAGCTCATGGGATGCCCTCAAAGGGGGGTACTTC
TRBJ1-2 | once | . | TRBV24-1 | CATSDPWRGDYGYTF | TGTGCCACCAGTGACCCGTGGAGGGGCGACTATGGCTACACCTTC
TRBJ1-5 | . | . | TRBV28 | CASRGRDTSNQPQHF | TGTGCCAGCAGGGGACGGGACACAAGCAATCAGCCCCAGCATTTT
TRBJ1-3 | . | . | TRBV9 | CASSVADRTNTIYF | TGTGCCAGCAGCGTAGCGGACAGAACAAACACCATATATTTT
TRBJ2-5 | . | TRBD2 | TRBV7-2 | CASSLGGREETQYF | TGTGCCAGCAGCTTAGGCGGGAGAGAAGAGACCCAGTACTTC
TRBJ2-3 | . | . | TRBV27 | CASSRGDTQYF | TGTGCCAGCAGTAGGGGGGATACGCAGTATTTT
TRBJ1-2 | . | . | TRBV15 | CATSRDRRGIYGYTF | TGTGCCACCAGCAGAGATCGTCGGGGAATCTATGGCTACACCTTC
TRBJ1-5 | . | . | TRBV6-5 | CASSYSGGNQPQHF | TGTGCCAGCAGTTACTCCGGGGGCAATCAGCCCCAGCATTTT
TRBJ2-1 | few | TRBD2 | TRBV14 | CASRETSGRATYNEQFF | TGTGCCAGCAGAGAGACTAGCGGGAGGGCGACGTACAATGAGCAGTTCTTC
TRBJ2-3 | . | TRBD2 | TRBV3-1/TRBV3-2 | CASSHGSVAGGLGDTQYF | TGTGCCAGCAGCCATGGGAGCGTAGCGGGAGGGTTAGGGGATACGCAGTATTTT
TRBJ2-7 | . | . | TRBV14 | CASSQVATWEQYF | TGTGCCAGCAGCCAGGTTGCGACTTGGGAGCAGTACTTC
TRBJ2-7 | . | . | TRBV11-2 | CASSPRLNAAYEQYF | TGTGCCAGCAGCCCCAGACTAAACGCGGCCTACGAGCAGTACTTC